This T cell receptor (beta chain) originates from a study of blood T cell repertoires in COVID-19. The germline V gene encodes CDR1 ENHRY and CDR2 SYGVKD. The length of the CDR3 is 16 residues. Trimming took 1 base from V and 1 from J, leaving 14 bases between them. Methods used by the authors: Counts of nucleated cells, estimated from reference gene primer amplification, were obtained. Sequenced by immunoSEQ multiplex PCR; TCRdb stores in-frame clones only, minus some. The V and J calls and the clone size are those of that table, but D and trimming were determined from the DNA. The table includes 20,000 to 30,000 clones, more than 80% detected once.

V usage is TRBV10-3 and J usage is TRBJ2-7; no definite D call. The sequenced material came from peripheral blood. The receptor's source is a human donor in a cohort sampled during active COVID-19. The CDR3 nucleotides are TGTGCCATCAGTGAGTTGTCTAGGCGCACTTCCTACGAGCAGTACTTC. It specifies CAISELSRRTSYEQYF.